The rows below give T cell receptor beta chains drawn from one sample of a study of blood T cell repertoires in COVID-19. Sequencing was performed with immunoSEQ multiplex PCR; in TCRdb, only in-frame clones are kept and a portion is missing. The table lists under 200,000 clones, 86% of them singletons. The sequencing sample was made of peripheral blood. All receptors derive from a woman aged 65 to 85 with acute or convalescent COVID-19. The CDR3 runs from the conserved cysteine through the conserved F or W. The D gene is left open where the match is weak. Expanded clones are given a class, and other clones once, few, many or no size at all.

TRBV24-1	NA	TRBJ2-1	NA	CATSEGAYNEQFF	TGTGCCACCAGTGAGGGAGCCTACAATGAGCAGTTCTTC
TRBV4-1	NA	TRBJ2-5	NA	CASSPVNQETQYF	TGCGCCAGCAGCCCGGTTAACCAAGAGACCCAGTACTTC
TRBV15	few	TRBJ1-1	NA	CATSRDLEKEAFF	TGTGCCACCAGCAGAGATTTAGAAAAGGAAGCTTTCTTT
TRBV6-2/TRBV6-3	NA	TRBJ1-2	TRBD1	CASSSYRGHRGTDYGYTF	TGTGCCAGCAGTTCCTATCGGGGCCACAGGGGGACTGACTATGGCTACACCTTC
TRBV11-2	NA	TRBJ1-2	NA	CASSGADYGYTF	TGTGCCAGCAGCGGGGCGGACTATGGCTACACCTTC
TRBV4-2	NA	TRBJ1-1	NA	CASSQDEANTEAFF	TGTGCCAGCAGCCAAGACGAGGCGAACACTGAAGCTTTCTTT
TRBV5-1	NA	TRBJ1-5	TRBD1	CASSTGDSQPQHF	TGCGCCAGCAGCACAGGGGACAGTCAGCCCCAGCATTTT
TRBV5-1	NA	TRBJ2-7	TRBD1	CASSPYRGPVEEQYF	TGCGCCAGCAGTCCCTACAGGGGGCCGGTCGAAGAGCAGTACTTC
TRBV11-2	NA	TRBJ1-1	NA	CASSQAGTEAFF	TGTGCCAGCAGCCAAGCAGGGACTGAAGCTTTCTTT
TRBV11-3	NA	TRBJ2-7	TRBD2	CASSLSSASGGYEQYF	TGTGCCAGCAGCTTAAGCAGTGCTAGCGGAGGCTACGAGCAGTACTTC
TRBV9	NA	TRBJ2-1	TRBD2	CASSVGRLAGVNEQFF	TGTGCCAGCAGCGTAGGTAGACTAGCGGGGGTTAATGAGCAGTTCTTC
TRBV4-1	NA	TRBJ2-5	NA	CASSQDPGRGETQYF	TGCGCCAGCAGCCAAGATCCTGGCCGAGGAGAGACCCAGTACTTC
TRBV7-8	NA	TRBJ1-6	NA	CASSSGAGGVGNSPLHF	TGTGCCAGCAGCTCAGGAGCCGGAGGGGTGGGGAATTCACCCCTCCACTTT
TRBV6-4	NA	TRBJ1-2	NA	CASSEGLNYGYTF	TGTGCCAGCAGTGAGGGCCTTAACTATGGCTACACCTTC
TRBV4-1	NA	TRBJ1-6	NA	CASSQESAVASSYNSPLHF	TGCGCCAGCAGCCAAGAATCCGCAGTAGCTAGCTCCTATAATTCACCCCTCCACTTT
TRBV5-4	NA	TRBJ1-2	TRBD1	CASSLSGGLGYTF	TGTGCCAGCAGCTTATCAGGGGGCCTTGGCTACACCTTC
TRBV19	NA	TRBJ2-1	TRBD2	CASSKLAGGPSNEQFF	TGTGCCAGTAGTAAACTAGCGGGAGGGCCGAGCAATGAGCAGTTCTTC
TRBV5-5	NA	TRBJ2-4	TRBD1	CASSFISGTGGDIQYF	TGTGCCAGCAGCTTTATTTCCGGGACAGGAGGCGACATTCAGTACTTC
TRBV6-6	NA	TRBJ2-5	TRBD2	CASSRRTSGVSVGETQYF	TGTGCCAGCAGTCGACGGACTAGCGGGGTCTCTGTAGGGGAGACCCAGTACTTC
TRBV3-1/TRBV3-2	few	TRBJ1-1	NA	CASSQDRRRRSTEAFF	TGTGCCAGCAGCCAAGATCGTCGTCGGCGGAGCACTGAAGCTTTCTTT
TRBV27	few	TRBJ1-6	NA	CASSLSGKPSYNSPLHF	TGTGCCAGCAGTTTATCGGGCAAGCCCTCCTATAATTCACCCCTCCACTTT
TRBV11-3	NA	TRBJ1-4	NA	CASSPGLSNEKLFF	TGTGCCAGCAGCCCTGGACTGTCTAATGAAAAACTGTTTTTT
TRBV7-2	NA	TRBJ2-7	TRBD2	CASSLVGSGGGFSYEQYF	TGTGCCAGCAGCTTAGTTGGCAGCGGGGGGGGATTTTCCTACGAGCAGTACTTC
TRBV25-1	few	TRBJ1-1	TRBD1	CASMKGGFGEAFF	TGTGCCAGCATGAAAGGGGGCTTCGGTGAAGCTTTCTTT
TRBV11-3	NA	TRBJ2-1	TRBD2	CASSPRTRPYNEQFF	TGTGCCAGCAGCCCCCGGACTAGACCCTACAATGAGCAGTTCTTC
TRBV7-2	NA	TRBJ2-5	TRBD2	CASSTPGLAGGGRQYF	TGTGCCAGCAGCACCCCGGGACTAGCGGGAGGGGGGCGCCAGTACTTC
TRBV19	few	TRBJ2-5	NA	CASSKTTRETQYF	TGTGCCAGTAGTAAAACTACGAGAGAGACCCAGTACTTC
TRBV29-1	NA	TRBJ2-2	TRBD1	CSALQGANTGELFF	TGCAGCGCTTTACAGGGGGCGAACACCGGGGAGCTGTTTTTT
TRBV18	NA	TRBJ2-2	TRBD2	CASSQLATGELFF	TGTGCCAGCTCACAACTAGCGACCGGGGAGCTGTTTTTT
TRBV9	NA	TRBJ1-3	NA	CASSASGVPGNTIYF	TGTGCCAGCAGCGCATCAGGGGTGCCTGGAAACACCATATATTTT
TRBV12-3/TRBV12-4	NA	TRBJ2-2	NA	CASREDIRELFF	TGTGCCAGCCGAGAGGACATCCGGGAGCTGTTTTTT
TRBV14	NA	TRBJ1-1	NA	CASSHTPEQGRTEAFF	TGTGCCAGCAGCCACACTCCTGAACAGGGTAGGACTGAAGCTTTCTTT
TRBV11-2	NA	TRBJ2-1	TRBD2	CASSSGLAGRGNEQFF	TGTGCCAGCAGCTCGGGACTAGCGGGAAGGGGTAATGAGCAGTTCTTC
TRBV5-4	once	TRBJ1-1	TRBD1	CASSRTGPTNTEAFF	TGTGCCAGCAGCCGGACAGGTCCTACGAACACTGAAGCTTTCTTT
TRBV7-6	NA	TRBJ2-5	NA	CASSLVPVRRQETQYF	TGTGCCAGCAGCTTAGTCCCGGTTAGAAGACAAGAGACCCAGTACTTC
TRBV2	NA	TRBJ2-2	NA	CASRQTAGTGELFF	TGTGCCAGCAGGCAGACAGCGGGTACCGGGGAGCTGTTTTTT
TRBV10-1	few	TRBJ1-2	NA	CASSFSENYGYTF	TGCGCCAGCAGTTTCAGCGAGAACTATGGCTACACCTTC
TRBV6-5	NA	TRBJ1-2	NA	CASSPGTQAYGYTF	TGTGCCAGCAGCCCCGGGACACAAGCCTATGGCTACACCTTC
TRBV19	NA	TRBJ2-1	NA	CASSIDPGSYEQFF	TGTGCCAGTAGTATAGATCCCGGGAGTTATGAGCAGTTCTTC
TRBV7-8	NA	TRBJ2-5	NA	CASSLSEQETQYF	TGTGCCAGCAGCTTATCGGAGCAAGAGACCCAGTACTTC
TRBV5-4	NA	TRBJ1-3	NA	CASSSDLTRGNTIYF	TGTGCCAGCAGCTCTGACTTAACAAGGGGAAACACCATATATTTT
TRBV5-1	NA	TRBJ1-5	NA	CASSWEGLGNQPQHF	TGCGCCAGCAGCTGGGAAGGACTAGGCAATCAGCCCCAGCATTTT
TRBV28	NA	TRBJ2-7	TRBD1	CASALPSGQGVREQYF	TGTGCCAGCGCCCTCCCCTCGGGACAGGGTGTACGCGAGCAGTACTTC
TRBV7-9	NA	TRBJ2-7	TRBD2	CASRTPGLAKDEQYF	TGTGCCAGCAGAACCCCGGGACTAGCGAAAGACGAGCAGTACTTC
TRBV5-1	NA	TRBJ2-3	TRBD1	CASSLPGTGGLDTQYF	TGCGCCAGCAGCCTTCCCGGGACAGGGGGCCTAGATACGCAGTATTTT
TRBV2	few	TRBJ1-5	NA	CASSAQGIGNQPQHF	TGTGCCAGCAGTGCCCAGGGGATTGGCAATCAGCCCCAGCATTTT
TRBV15	NA	TRBJ2-7	NA	CATSRDRVVQYF	TGTGCCACCAGCAGAGATCGGGTGGTGCAGTACTTC
TRBV19	NA	TRBJ1-5	TRBD1	CASMPRRTGGWGGGNQPQHF	TGTGCCAGTATGCCGCGTAGGACAGGGGGCTGGGGTGGCGGCAATCAGCCCCAGCATTTT
TRBV9	NA	TRBJ2-1	TRBD2	CASSVAVGRRLAPSGGEQFF	TGTGCCAGCAGCGTAGCAGTAGGTCGGAGACTAGCCCCCTCGGGAGGTGAGCAGTTCTTC
TRBV7-2	NA	TRBJ1-6	NA	CASSLGQHNSPLHF	TGTGCCAGCAGCTTAGGACAGCACAATTCACCCCTCCACTTT
TRBV18	once	TRBJ2-7	TRBD2	CASRSGTSFSSHEQYF	TGTGCCAGCCGTTCCGGGACTAGTTTCTCGTCCCACGAGCAGTACTTC
TRBV5-1	NA	TRBJ1-1	TRBD1	CASSDTIQGGAFF	TGCGCCAGCAGCGATACAATCCAGGGGGGCGCTTTCTTT
TRBV2	NA	TRBJ1-4	TRBD1	CASVFAGGSSEKLFF	TGTGCCAGCGTCTTTGCAGGGGGAAGTTCTGAAAAACTGTTTTTT
TRBV5-1	NA	TRBJ1-1	NA	CASSPDFPNTEAFF	TGCGCCAGCAGCCCAGACTTCCCAAACACTGAAGCTTTCTTT
TRBV4-1	NA	TRBJ1-6	TRBD1	CASRQGQGASNSPLHF	TGCGCCAGCAGACAGGGACAGGGGGCGAGTAATTCACCCCTCCACTTT
TRBV15	NA	TRBJ1-3	NA	CATSTTLLRGSNTIYF	TGTGCCACCAGCACCACTCTACTGAGGGGGTCAAACACCATATATTTT
TRBV4-3	NA	TRBJ2-2	TRBD2	CASSHSLAGNTGELFF	TGCGCCAGCAGCCATTCACTAGCGGGAAATACCGGGGAGCTGTTTTTT
TRBV12-5	NA	TRBJ1-6	NA	CASGSMGEGSPLHF	TGTGCTAGTGGTAGCATGGGAGAAGGGTCACCCCTCCACTTT
TRBV12-3/TRBV12-4	once	TRBJ1-1	NA	CASSLEGRTEAFF	TGTGCCAGCAGTTTGGAGGGAAGGACTGAAGCTTTCTTT
TRBV5-4	NA	TRBJ1-1	NA	CASIPRRGSMNTEAFF	TGTGCCAGCATCCCTCGGAGGGGCAGCATGAACACTGAAGCTTTCTTT